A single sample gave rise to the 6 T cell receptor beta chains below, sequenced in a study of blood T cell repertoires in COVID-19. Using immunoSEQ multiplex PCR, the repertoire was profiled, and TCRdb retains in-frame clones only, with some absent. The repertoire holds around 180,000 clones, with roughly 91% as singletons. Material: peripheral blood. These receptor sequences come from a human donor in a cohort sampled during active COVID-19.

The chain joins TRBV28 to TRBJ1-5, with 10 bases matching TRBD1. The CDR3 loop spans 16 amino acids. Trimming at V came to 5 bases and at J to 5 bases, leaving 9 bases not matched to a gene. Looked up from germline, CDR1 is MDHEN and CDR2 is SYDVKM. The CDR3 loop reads CASSTLDRGRDQPQHF. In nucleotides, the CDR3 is TGTGCCAGCAGTACCCTCGACAGGGGGCGCGATCAGCCCCAGCATTTT.

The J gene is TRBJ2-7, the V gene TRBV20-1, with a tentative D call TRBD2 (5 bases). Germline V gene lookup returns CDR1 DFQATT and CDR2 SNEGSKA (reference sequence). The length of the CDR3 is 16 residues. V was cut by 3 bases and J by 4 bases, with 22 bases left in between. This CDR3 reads CSASTSLARVGYEQYF. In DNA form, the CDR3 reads TGCAGTGCTAGTACCTCCCTAGCAAGGGTGGGGTACGAGCAGTACTTC.

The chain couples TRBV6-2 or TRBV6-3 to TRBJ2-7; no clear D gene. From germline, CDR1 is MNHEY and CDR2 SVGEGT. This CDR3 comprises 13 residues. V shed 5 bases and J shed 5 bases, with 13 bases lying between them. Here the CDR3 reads CASSGSGWNEQYF. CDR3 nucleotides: TGTGCCAGCAGTGGGTCCGGGTGGAACGAGCAGTACTTC.

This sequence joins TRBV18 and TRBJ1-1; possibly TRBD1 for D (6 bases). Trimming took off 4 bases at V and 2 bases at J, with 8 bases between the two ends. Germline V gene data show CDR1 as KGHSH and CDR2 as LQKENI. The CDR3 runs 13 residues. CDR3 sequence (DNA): TGTGCCAGCTCACAACAGGGAAACACTGAAGCTTTCTTT. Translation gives CASSQQGNTEAFF.

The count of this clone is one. The CDR3, as DNA: TGTGCCAGCAGCCCCCCGGGACAGGAGGACTATGGCTACACCTTC. This translates into CASSPPGQEDYGYTF. The chain links TRBV9 to TRBJ1-2; 8 nucleotides agree with TRBD1. Trimming at V came to 4 bases and at J to 3 bases, leaving 8 bases not matched to a gene. The germline CDR1 and CDR2 sequences are SGDLS and YYNGEE. CDR3 length: 15 residues. The whole variable domain, remainder taken from reference TRBV9 and TRBJ1-2, is DSGVTQTPKHLITATGQRVTLRCSPRSGDLSVYWYQQSLDQGLQFLIQYYNGEERAKGNILERFSAQQFPDLHSELNLSSLELGDSALYFCASSPPGQEDYGYTFGSGTRLTVV.

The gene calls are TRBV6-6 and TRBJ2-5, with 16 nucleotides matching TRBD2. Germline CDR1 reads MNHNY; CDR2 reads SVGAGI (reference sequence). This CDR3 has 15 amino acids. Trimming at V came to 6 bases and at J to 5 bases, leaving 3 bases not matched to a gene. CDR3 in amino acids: CASRGGLAGGETQYF. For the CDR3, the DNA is TGTGCCAGCAGGGGGGGACTAGCGGGAGGGGAGACCCAGTACTTC.